The clone carrying this TCR beta chain appeared a single time. This CDR3 is built from 15 residues. Germline assignment: CDR1 KGHSH and CDR2 LQKENI. Trimming cost V 3 bases and J 0 bases, with 11 bases left between them. The data were produced by immunoSEQ multiplex PCR, yet TCRdb's version contains in-frame clones alone and is incomplete. Counted here are about 120,000 clones, 92% occurring once; the ten biggest clones make up roughly 0.54%. These data originate in a study of control samples from healthy donors and cancer patients. The clonotype originates from a man older than 75 with head and neck cancer. The chain joins TRBV18 to TRBJ1-2; no definite D call. Source material: PBMCs. Here the CDR3 reads CASSPVEEANYGYTF. The CDR3 nucleotides read TGTGCCAGCTCACCGGTCGAGGAAGCTAACTATGGCTACACCTTC.